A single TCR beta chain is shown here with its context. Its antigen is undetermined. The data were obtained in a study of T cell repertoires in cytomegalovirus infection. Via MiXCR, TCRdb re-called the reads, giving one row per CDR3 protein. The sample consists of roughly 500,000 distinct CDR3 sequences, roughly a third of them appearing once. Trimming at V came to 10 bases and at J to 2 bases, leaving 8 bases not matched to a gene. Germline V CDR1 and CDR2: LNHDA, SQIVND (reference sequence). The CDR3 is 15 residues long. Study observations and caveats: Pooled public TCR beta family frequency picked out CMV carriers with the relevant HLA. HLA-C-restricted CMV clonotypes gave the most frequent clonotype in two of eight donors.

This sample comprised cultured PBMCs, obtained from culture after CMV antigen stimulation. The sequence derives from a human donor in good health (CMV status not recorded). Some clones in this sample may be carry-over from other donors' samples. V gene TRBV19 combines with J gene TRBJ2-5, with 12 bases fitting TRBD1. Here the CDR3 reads CAKNRDRGLQETQYF. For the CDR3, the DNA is TGTGCCAAGAACCGGGACAGGGGGCTTCAAGAGACCCAGTACTTC.